This TCR beta chain is drawn from a study of a mutant IDH1 vaccine in newly diagnosed glioma. Study at large: Weeks 1, 3, 5, 7, 11, 15, 19 and 23 were when patients received their eight vaccinations. Therapy received beforehand was radiotherapy, temozolomide, or both, with most patients given both. Study-level points and caveats: Seemingly, pseudoprogression had no relation to changes in the top peripheral T cell clonotypes.

The time point was: week 11, during vaccination. Vaccination used 300 ug of mutant IDH1 20-mer peptide per dose, with topical imiquimod. Donor diagnoses consisted of new WHO grade 3 or 4 IDH1-mutant, ATRX-lost astrocytomas. Sequenced by immunoSEQ multiplex PCR; TCRdb stores in-frame clones only, minus some. Found here are around 40,000 clones, over 80% of them singletons; the top ten hold approximately 2%. The length of the CDR3 is 15 residues. J lost 0 bases, V lost 4 bases, and 1 base had no gene match. The germline V gene has CDR1 LNHDA and CDR2 SQIVND (reference sequence). With regard to this clone: The antigen remains undetermined.

This receptor was identified in a middle-aged man with glioma. V gene TRBV19 combines with J gene TRBJ1-5; 9 nucleotides agree with TRBD1. The material was PBMCs, obtained from a glioma patient whose treatment included an IDH1 peptide vaccine. The CDR3 DNA is TGTGCCAGTAGTAAGGACAGGGGTAGCAATCAGCCCCAGCATTTT. This sequence encodes CASSKDRGSNQPQHF.